This T cell receptor beta chain was sequenced for a study of T cells in narcolepsy. Regarding the study as a whole: Autoreactive clonotypes reportedly recurred in blood of same and different patients, not controls.

With V trimmed by 0 bases and J by 3 bases, 13 bases remained unmatched. CDR1 and CDR2 from the germline V gene are SGDLS and YYNGEE. This CDR3 has 18 residues. Some clones are missing from TCRdb's copy, which holds only in-frame ones; the method was immunoSEQ multiplex PCR. This table holds nearly 25,000 clones, just over 60% found once. Notes on this clone: Its antigen is as yet unknown.

The origin of this receptor is a human donor in good health. Sequences were obtained from memory (CD45RA-) CD4+ T cells from blood. This chain uses TRBV9 with TRBJ1-1; 8 bases are a match to TRBD1. The DNA for the CDR3 is TGTGCCAGCAGCGTAGTGGGGACAGGCGGGTATGGGGACACTGAAGCTTTCTTT. Its protein product is CASSVVGTGGYGDTEAFF.